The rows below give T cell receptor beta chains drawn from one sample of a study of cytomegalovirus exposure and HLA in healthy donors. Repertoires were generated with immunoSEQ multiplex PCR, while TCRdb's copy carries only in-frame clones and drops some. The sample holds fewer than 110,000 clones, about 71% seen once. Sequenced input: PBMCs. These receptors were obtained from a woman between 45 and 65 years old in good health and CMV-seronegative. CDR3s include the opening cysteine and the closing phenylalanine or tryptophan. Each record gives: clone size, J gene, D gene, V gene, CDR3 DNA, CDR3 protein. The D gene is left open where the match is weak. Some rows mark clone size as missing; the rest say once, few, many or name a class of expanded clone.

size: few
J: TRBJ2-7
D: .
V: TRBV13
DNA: TGTGCCAGCAGCCAACGGAGCTGGACTACCTACGAGCAGTACTTC
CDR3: CASSQRSWTTYEQYF

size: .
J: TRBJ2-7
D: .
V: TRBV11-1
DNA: TGTGCCAGCAGCTCGGTGAGCTCCTACGAGCAGTACTTC
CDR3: CASSSVSSYEQYF

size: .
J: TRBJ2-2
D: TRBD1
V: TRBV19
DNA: TGTGCCAGTGTCCCGGGACAGTACCCCACCGGGGAGCTGTTTTTT
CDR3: CASVPGQYPTGELFF

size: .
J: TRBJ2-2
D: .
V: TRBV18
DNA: TGTGCCAGCTCACTTACAGGGCTTAACACCGGGGAGCTGTTTTTT
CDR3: CASSLTGLNTGELFF

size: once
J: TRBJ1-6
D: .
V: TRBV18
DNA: TGTGCCAGCTCACCACAGGCCGGCGGGGATTCACCCCTCCACTTT
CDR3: CASSPQAGGDSPLHF

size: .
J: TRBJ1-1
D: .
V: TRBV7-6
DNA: TGTGCCAGCAGCTTAAGTGAAGCTTACACTGAAGCTTTCTTT
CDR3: CASSLSEAYTEAFF

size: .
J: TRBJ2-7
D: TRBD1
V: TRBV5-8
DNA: TGTGCCAGCAGCCCCGGGACAGGGTTATACGAGCAGTACTTC
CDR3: CASSPGTGLYEQYF

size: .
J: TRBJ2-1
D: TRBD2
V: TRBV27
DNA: TGTGCCAGCAGTTCCGGGACTAGCGGGAGTAATGAGCAGTTCTTC
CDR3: CASSSGTSGSNEQFF

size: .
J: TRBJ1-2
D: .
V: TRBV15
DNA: TGTGCCACCAGCAGAATAATAGGGGGGGCTGGCTACACCTTC
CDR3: CATSRIIGGAGYTF

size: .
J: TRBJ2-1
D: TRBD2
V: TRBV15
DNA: TGTGCCACCAGCACTAGCGGGGCAAGCTCCTACAATGAGCAGTTCTTC
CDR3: CATSTSGASSYNEQFF

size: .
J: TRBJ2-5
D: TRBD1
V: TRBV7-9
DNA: TGTGCCAGCAGCGCGCGGACAGGGACAGAGACCCAGTACTTC
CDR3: CASSARTGTETQYF

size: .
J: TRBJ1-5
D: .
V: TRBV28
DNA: TGTGCCAGCAGTTCACCAGGGGACAATCAGCCCCAGCATTTT
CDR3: CASSSPGDNQPQHF

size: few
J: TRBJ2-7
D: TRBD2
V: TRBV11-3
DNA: TGTGCCAGCAGCCCTGGACTAGCGGGGCTATACGAGCAGTACTTC
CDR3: CASSPGLAGLYEQYF

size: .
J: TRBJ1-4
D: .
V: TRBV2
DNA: TGTGCCAGCAGACCCGACAGGCACGAAAAACTGTTTTTT
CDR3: CASRPDRHEKLFF

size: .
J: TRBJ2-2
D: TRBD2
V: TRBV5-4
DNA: TGTGCCAGCAGCTGGGGGGGACCGATCGACGCCGGGGAGCTGTTTTTT
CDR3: CASSWGGPIDAGELFF

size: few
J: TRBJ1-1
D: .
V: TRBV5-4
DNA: TGTGCCAGCAGCGCAACCTTTGGAGGGAACACTGAAGCTTTCTTT
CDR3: CASSATFGGNTEAFF

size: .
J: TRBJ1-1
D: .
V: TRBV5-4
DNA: TGTGCCAGCAGCTCGCAACAGGGTGTTGGCACTGAAGCTTTCTTT
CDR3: CASSSQQGVGTEAFF

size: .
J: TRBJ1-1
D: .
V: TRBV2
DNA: TGTGCCACCCAACCACAGCTGAACACTGAAGCTTTCTTT
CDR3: CATQPQLNTEAFF

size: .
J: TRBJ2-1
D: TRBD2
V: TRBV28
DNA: TGTGCCAGCAAGGAGGCGGGAGGCTCCAACGCGTTCTTC
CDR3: CASKEAGGSNAFF

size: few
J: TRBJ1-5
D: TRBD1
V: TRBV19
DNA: TGTGCCAGTAGTATAACTCGACAGGGGCCGAGGACCAATCAGCCCCAGCATTTT
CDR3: CASSITRQGPRTNQPQHF

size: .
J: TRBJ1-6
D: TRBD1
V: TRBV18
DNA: TGTGCCAGCTCCCCGGGACAGGGGTTGGATTCACCCCTCCACTTT
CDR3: CASSPGQGLDSPLHF

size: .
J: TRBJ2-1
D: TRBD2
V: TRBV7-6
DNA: TGTGCCAGCAGCTTAGAAGTTAGCGGGAGTAGCAATGAGCAGTTCTTC
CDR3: CASSLEVSGSSNEQFF

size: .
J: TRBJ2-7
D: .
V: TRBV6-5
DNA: TGTGCCAGCAGTTACTCGAGCAGACTTGATTACGAGCAGTACTTC
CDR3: CASSYSSRLDYEQYF

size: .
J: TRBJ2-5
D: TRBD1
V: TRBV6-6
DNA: TGTGCCAGCAGTTACGGGGACAGGGGGCTACCAGAGACCCAGTACTTC
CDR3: CASSYGDRGLPETQYF

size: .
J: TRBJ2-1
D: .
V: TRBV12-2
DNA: TGTGCAAGTCGCACCCTCTCTAGCGGGAGGGTCTTTAGGTTCTACAATGAGCAGTTCTTC
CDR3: CASRTLSSGRVFRFYNEQFF

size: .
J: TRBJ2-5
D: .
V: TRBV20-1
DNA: TGCAGTGCTAGACTGCAAGAGACCCAGTACTTC
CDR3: CSARLQETQYF

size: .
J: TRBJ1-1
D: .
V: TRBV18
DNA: TGTGCCAGCTCACCACCAAAGGGGTACACTGAAGCTTTCTTT
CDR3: CASSPPKGYTEAFF

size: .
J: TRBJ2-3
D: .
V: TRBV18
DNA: TGTGCCAGCTCAACAAACCCCTCGTTCACAGATACGCAGTATTTT
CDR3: CASSTNPSFTDTQYF

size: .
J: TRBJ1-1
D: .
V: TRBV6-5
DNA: TGTGCCAGCAGGCATCCAGAGGGCACTGAAGCTTTCTTT
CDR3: CASRHPEGTEAFF

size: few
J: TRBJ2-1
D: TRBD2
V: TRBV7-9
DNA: TGTGCCAGCGGCAGGCCAGCGGGGAACAATGAGCAGTTCTTC
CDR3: CASGRPAGNNEQFF

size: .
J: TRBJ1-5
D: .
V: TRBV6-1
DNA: TGTGCCTGTGGGTGCAGGGGTAATCAGCCCCAGCATTTT
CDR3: CACGCRGNQPQHF

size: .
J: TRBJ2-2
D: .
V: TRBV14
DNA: TGTGCCAGCAGCCAACTCGGGGTGAACACCGGGGAGCTGTTTTTT
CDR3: CASSQLGVNTGELFF

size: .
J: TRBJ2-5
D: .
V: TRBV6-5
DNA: TGTGCCAGCAGTTACTCGTCAGGGGCAGAGACCCAGTACTTC
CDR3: CASSYSSGAETQYF

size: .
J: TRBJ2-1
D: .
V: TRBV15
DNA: TGTGCCACCAGCAGAGTAAGGGGGACAATCTACAATGAGCAGTTCTTC
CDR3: CATSRVRGTIYNEQFF

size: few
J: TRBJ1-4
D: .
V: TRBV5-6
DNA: TGTGCCAGCAGTGCCGGGACATCCGAAAAACTGTTTTTT
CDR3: CASSAGTSEKLFF

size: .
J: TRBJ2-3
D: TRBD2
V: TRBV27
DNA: TGTGCCAGCAGTGCACTAGCGGATACGCAGTATTTT
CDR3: CASSALADTQYF

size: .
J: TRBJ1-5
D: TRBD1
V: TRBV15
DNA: TGTGCCACCAGCCCTCGGACAGGGCGAGAGCCCCAGCATTTT
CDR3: CATSPRTGREPQHF

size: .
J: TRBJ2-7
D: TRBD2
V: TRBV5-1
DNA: TGCGCCAGCAGCGATAAACTAGCGGGAGCCTACGAGCAGTACTTC
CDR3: CASSDKLAGAYEQYF

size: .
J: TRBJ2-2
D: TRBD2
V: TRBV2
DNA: TGTGCCAGCAGTTGGGGAGGGACCAGCACGAACACCGGGGAGCTGTTTTTT
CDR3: CASSWGGTSTNTGELFF

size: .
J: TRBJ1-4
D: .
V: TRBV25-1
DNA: TGTGCCAGCGGGTTGACTGATTACTTTAATGAAAAACTGTTTTTT
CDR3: CASGLTDYFNEKLFF

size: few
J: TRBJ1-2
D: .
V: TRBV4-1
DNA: TGCGCCAGCAGCCAAGGAATCGGGGAGTCGACTACTAACTATGGCTACACCTTC
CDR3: CASSQGIGESTTNYGYTF

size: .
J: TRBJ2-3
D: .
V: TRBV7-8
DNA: TGTGCCAGCAGCAGAGCAGCAGGAGGGGCAACAGATACGCAGTATTTT
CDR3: CASSRAAGGATDTQYF